The following is a TCR beta chain sequence with its context. No antigen is known for it. The record has no base qualities; no much larger clone is one base away. The CDR3 numbers 14 residues from cysteine through phenylalanine. The sequence is cut down to CDR3 DNA, 42 bases in frame from base 1. Sequences SGHRS (CDR1) and YFSETQ (CDR2) are obtained from the germline V gene. V trim: 5 bases; J trim: 4 bases; unmatched bases: 6. After around 11 days of culture, CD4+ T cells were isolated with the EasySep CD4+ T cell isolation kit. The absence of prior SARS-CoV-2 infection in healthy vaccine recipients was confirmed by negative nucleocapsid antibodies before and after vaccination. Half of the culture medium was replaced with fresh IL-2-containing medium on days 3 and 7. Each peptide stimulation condition was cultured in triplicate wells unless otherwise noted. Using Ficoll-Paque Plus gradient centrifugation, PBMC were separated from whole blood and then either used fresh or cryopreserved at -140C. The QIAamp micro DNA kit was used to extract genomic DNA from the cultured CD4+ T cells.

Library preparation used the immunoSEQ multiplex PCR assay. DNA from the cultured and isolated CD4+ T cells underwent TCR beta CDR3 sequencing. Per the original workflow: Non-productive TCR sequences were removed, reads were trimmed to the CDR3 region, and CDR3s of at least 7 amino acids were retained. The MANAFEST web app was used to pick out antigen-specific clonotypes by comparing their expansion in peptide wells with that in reference cultures. Positive clones required FDR<0.05 expansion versus reference and all other wells, odds ratio above 5, and frequency above 0.1% in two replicate wells. A clonotype was defined as cross-reactive if the clonotype was significantly expanded both in SARS-CoV-2 spike wells and in at least one common cold coronavirus spike condition. CDR3 similarity was assessed by Levenshtein distance with the stringdist R package, and unrooted trees were built with ape in R 3.6.1. TCRdb's version of the immuneACCESS table is confined to in-frame rearrangements and falls short of the full clone set. An unresolved V gene accounts for under half of the shortfall where checked; the remainder is of unknown origin. That table furnishes V, J and clone size, whereas the DNA furnished D and trimming. This sample lists about 74,000 clones; more than 70% were detected once. The top ten clones comprise approximately 2% of the sample.

These data belong to a study of vaccination effects on CD4 cells after COVID-19 (dated by TCRdb to about 2022). General notes on the study: To identify antigen-specific CD4+ T cell clonotypes by their expansion, the ViraFEST assay first stimulated PBMC with viral peptide pools and then applied TCR sequencing. Each participant received two doses of an mRNA SARS-CoV-2 vaccine, either BNT162b2 or mRNA-1273. Some 2.2 million PBMC per well were cultured in IMDM with roughly 5% human AB serum, 9 to 10 IU/ml IL-2 and gentamicin, plus 10 ug/ml peptides. SARS-CoV-2 spike-specific CD4+ TCR repertoires were compared before and after mRNA vaccination in COVID-19 convalescent patients and in infection-naive vaccine recipients. A total of more than 8 COVID-19 convalescent patients and a handful of SARS-CoV-2-naive healthy vaccine recipients were included in the full study. In the study, cultures from other donors were sequenced using the Oncomine TCR Beta short-read assay on an Illumina iSeq 100.

On the study overall, not on this receptor specifically: The study was limited by a small number of convalescent patients, and early post-infection timepoints were lacking. Marked clonal contraction was observed in both infection-induced and vaccine-induced clones at late post-vaccination timepoints, consistent with waning T cell responses. In healthy vaccine recipients, vaccine-induced clones were almost all SARS-CoV-2 mono-reactive, with only 1 of 255 being cross-reactive with common cold coronaviruses.

The sample in question was CD4+ T cells from PBMCs cultured without peptide, obtained before COVID-19 vaccination. This sequence originates from a human donor who received a COVID-19 vaccine. The sequence links TRBV5-1 to TRBJ2-3, and 8 junction bases match TRBD1. The DNA sequence follows: TGCGCCAGCAGGGAACGACAGGGGCCAGATACGCAGTATTTT. Its translation reads: CASRERQGPDTQYF.